The 11 T cell receptor beta chains reported below all come from one sample, sequenced in a study of Ad26.COV2.S vaccination and SARS-CoV-2 variants. The treatment was: some 19 received Ad26.COV2.S at low or high dose, single or two shots; about 5 received placebo; per-sample allocation not given. The study sampled participants on day 63 after the first vaccine or placebo injection. Libraries were prepared by immunoSEQ multiplex PCR; TCRdb keeps only in-frame clonotypes and omits some of them. The table records 300,000 to 400,000 clones, roughly 84% of them present only once. The specimen comprised peripheral blood, sampled in a trial of Ad26.COV2.S vaccine versus placebo. Receptor source: a person between 18 and 65 years old who received the Ad26.COV2.S COVID-19 vaccine or a placebo.

This sequence joins TRBV9 and TRBJ1-6; unclear D gene. The V and J ends lost 1 base and 0 bases respectively, with 8 bases between them. The CDR3 runs to 16 residues. Germline assignment: CDR1 SGDLS and CDR2 YYNGEE. The CDR3 nucleotides are TGTGCCAGCAGCGTATCAATAAGCTCCTATAATTCACCCCTCCACTTT. Its translation is CASSVSISSYNSPLHF.

The chain couples TRBV29-1 to TRBJ2-5, with a tentative D call TRBD1 (5 bases). V was trimmed by 7 bases and J by 6 bases, leaving 18 bases between them. The CDR3 is 13 amino acids. Germline V gene data show CDR1 as SQVTM and CDR2 as ANQGSEA. The CDR3 DNA is TGCAGCGAATCCAGGGAACCCCAGCAGACCCAGTACTTC. Encoded protein: CSESREPQQTQYF.

Only one count was recorded for this clone. The rearrangement uses TRBV15 and TRBJ2-1; D gene uncertain. In germline, CDR1 is LNHNV, CDR2 YYDKDF (reference sequence). With 0 bases removed from V and 13 bases from J, the gap between germline ends came to 16 bases. The CDR3 is 14 amino acids. The CDR3 DNA sequence: TGTGCCACCAGCAGAGACCACGAAAGTAACTTTCAGTTCTTC. It is translated as CATSRDHESNFQFF.

The chain recombines TRBV9 with TRBJ2-5; no clear D gene. CDR1 and CDR2 (germline): SGDLS, YYNGEE. The CDR3 length is 11 residues. Between the trimmed V and J ends, which lost 4 bases and 3 bases, there was a span of 4 bases. CDR3 nucleotide sequence: TGTGCCAGCAGCCGAGAAGAGACCCAGTACTTC. Its protein is CASSREETQYF.

As concerns this clone: Additional DNA sequences in this sample encode the identical CDR3. This sequence joins TRBV29-1 and TRBJ2-7; no firm D call. Trimming shortened V by 6 bases and J by 3 bases, and 9 bases separated the two germline ends. The germline V gene encodes CDR1 SQVTM and CDR2 ANQGSEA. This CDR3 is built from 11 residues. CDR3 sequence reads: CSVVGSYEQYF. The DNA of the CDR3 is TGCAGCGTCGTTGGAAGCTACGAGCAGTACTTC.

The V and J genes are TRBV11-1 and TRBJ1-5; 10 bases match TRBD1. The germline V gene has CDR1 SGHAT and CDR2 FQDESV (reference sequence). There are 16 residues in the CDR3. V lost 5 bases, J lost 6 bases, and 10 bases stayed unmatched. The CDR3 region has the DNA TGTGCCAGCAGCCCACATGACAGGGGGCTAAGTCAGCCCCAGCATTTT. Translation gives CASSPHDRGLSQPQHF.

The chain combines TRBV11-3 with TRBJ2-1; the match to TRBD2 covers 14 bases. The CDR3 totals 15 residues. The V gene's germline CDR1 is SGHNT and CDR2 YENEEA. The V and J ends lost 5 bases and 6 bases, in that order; junction bases with no gene match: 3. The CDR3 bases are TGTGCCAGCAGCCACGGACTAGCGGGAGGCAATGAGCAGTTCTTC. Its translation: CASSHGLAGGNEQFF.

The genes are TRBV5-6 and TRBJ1-5; 7 nucleotides line up with TRBD1. V was clipped by 5 bases and J by 6 bases; unmatched bases: 14. This CDR3 contains 16 residues. CDR1 SGHDT and CDR2 YYEEEE come from the germline V gene. CDR3 DNA sequence: TGTGCCAGCAGTTCGAGGAAGGGGGCTTCGTTTCAGCCCCAGCATTTT. Translated, it gives CASSSRKGASFQPQHF. The full variable domain, in which reference TRBV5-6 and TRBJ1-5 provide the parts outside the CDR3, is DAGVTQSPTHLIKTRGQQVTLRCSPKSGHDTVSWYQQALGQGPQFIFQYYEEEERQRGNFPDRFSGHQFPNYSSELNVNALLLGDSALYLCASSSRKGASFQPQHFGDGTRLSIL.

The V call is TRBV5-1, the J call TRBJ1-1; 7 positions match TRBD1. The CDR3 spans 14 residues. The ends lost 4 bases at V and 0 bases at J; junction bases unmatched: 3. Germline lookup yields CDR1 SGHRS and CDR2 YFSETQ. The CDR3 sequence is CASSPDRMNTEAFF. CDR3 bases: TGCGCCAGCAGCCCGGACAGGATGAACACTGAAGCTTTCTTT.

The chain joins TRBV18 to TRBJ2-1; D ambiguous. Trimming stripped 5 bases from V and 5 bases from J, with 10 bases between. This CDR3 has 13 residues. The germline V gene encodes CDR1 KGHSH and CDR2 LQKENI. The CDR3 sequence is CASSGWANNEQFF. DNA of the CDR3: TGTGCCAGCTCAGGGTGGGCCAACAATGAGCAGTTCTTC.

The J gene is TRBJ1-1, the V gene TRBV6-6, with TRBD1 identical over 9 bases. This CDR3 has 16 amino acids. The trim removed 8 bases at V and 1 base at J, leaving 11 bases unmatched. Germline CDR1 reads MNHNY; CDR2 reads SVGAGI (reference sequence). The CDR3 region is CASCSGTGLKNTEAFF. CDR3 DNA: TGTGCCAGCTGTAGCGGGACAGGGTTGAAGAACACTGAAGCTTTCTTT.